These 24 T cell receptor beta chains were sequenced from one sample in a study of blood T cell repertoires in COVID-19 (dated by TCRdb to between 2020 and 2021). The receptor library was made with the immunoSEQ multiplex PCR assay. The table was pulled from immuneACCESS by TCRdb, which kept in-frame rearrangements only. Such tables lose some clones; where checked, under half of the loss comes from unresolved V genes, and the rest has no known cause. The sample records almost 30,000 clones, 80% to 90% of which are singletons. Of the sample, around 9.9% falls within the top ten clones. Sequenced material: peripheral blood. These receptors came from a human donor in a cohort sampled during active COVID-19.

The chain couples TRBV5-1 to TRBJ2-3; TRBD2 matches 9 bases. Germline assignment: CDR1 SGHRS and CDR2 YFSETQ. The CDR3 is made up of 15 amino acids. V lost 3 bases, J lost 4 bases, and 6 bases stayed unmatched. The CDR3 coding sequence is TGCGCCAGCAGCTCGGGACTAGCTCGGGCAGATACGCAGTATTTT. Its protein is CASSSGLARADTQYF.

The CDR3 loop is CASSLLGAVRETQYF. The CDR3 coding sequence is TGCGCCAGCAGCTTGCTGGGGGCAGTCCGGGAGACCCAGTACTTC. This chain joins TRBV5-1 and TRBJ2-5; D possibly corresponds to TRBD1 (6 bases). The CDR3 contains 15 residues. V was pared by 1 base and J by 5 bases, with 15 bases between. Germline-derived CDR1 and CDR2 are SGHRS and YFSETQ.

The chain employs TRBV19 and TRBJ1-4; 12 positions agree with TRBD1. The germline gives CDR1 LNHDA, CDR2 SQIVND (reference sequence). This CDR3 has 16 amino acids. Trimming took 6 bases from V and 2 from J; bases not matched to a gene: 4. The CDR3 is CASRGTGGATNEKLFF. The CDR3 DNA reads as TGTGCCAGTAGGGGGACAGGGGGCGCGACTAATGAAAAACTGTTTTTT.

The chain uses TRBV4-3 and TRBJ2-5; 8 bases agree with TRBD2. The CDR3 covers 16 residues. With 0 bases clipped from V and 5 bases from J, the junction kept 8 bases outside the gene matches. Germline CDR1 reads LGHNA; CDR2 reads YSLEER. CDR3 amino acids: CASSQDPAGVGETQYF. CDR3 DNA sequence: TGCGCCAGCAGCCAAGATCCAGCGGGGGTAGGGGAGACCCAGTACTTC.

For the CDR3, the DNA is TGTGCCAGCAGCCCTATGGACAGGGCGAACACCGGGGAGCTGTTTTTT. Protein product: CASSPMDRANTGELFF. This chain links TRBV14 with TRBJ2-2; 8 bases line up with TRBD1. The V and J ends lost 4 bases and 0 bases, in that order; junction bases with no gene match: 4. The CDR3 spans 16 residues. Germline CDR1 SGHDN, CDR2 FVKESK. The complete variable domain, with remaining parts taken from reference TRBV14 and TRBJ2-2, reads EAGVTQFPSHSVIEKGQTVTLRCDPISGHDNLYWYRRVMGKEIKFLLHFVKESKQDESGMPNNRFLAERTGGTYSTLKVQPAELEDSGVYFCASSPMDRANTGELFFGEGSRLTVL.

CDR3 in amino acids: CASSRAGGHNEQFF. The CDR3 nucleotides read TGTGCCAGCAGCCGAGCGGGGGGTCACAATGAGCAGTTCTTC. This chain connects TRBV7-9 to TRBJ2-1; 9 nucleotides line up with TRBD2. The CDR3 runs to 14 residues. V lost 5 bases and J lost 5; bases outside the gene matches: 4. Germline CDR1 SEHNR, CDR2 FQNEAQ (reference sequence). Full variable domain (outside the CDR3, taken from reference TRBV7-9 and TRBJ2-1): DTGVSQNPRHKITKRGQNVTFRCDPISEHNRLYWYRQTLGQGPEFLTYFQNEAQLEKSRLLSDRFSAERPKGSFSTLEIQRTEQGDSAMYLCASSRAGGHNEQFFGPGTRLTVL.

A single count supports this clone. J is TRBJ2-3 and V is TRBV7-3; 8 bases are a match to TRBD2. Per germline, CDR1 SGHTA and CDR2 FQGTGA. Germline trimming cut 0 bases from V and 4 bases from J; bases unmatched to any gene: 6. This CDR3 spans 16 amino acids. The chain's CDR3 is CASSLTAGGEADTQYF. The CDR3 region has the DNA TGTGCCAGCAGCTTAACGGCGGGGGGTGAAGCAGATACGCAGTATTTT.

The V call is TRBV4-1, the J call TRBJ2-3; tentative D call: TRBD1 (5 bases). CDR1 MGHRA and CDR2 YSYEKL come from the germline V gene. The V gene lost 2 bases and the J gene lost 6 bases, with 15 bases spanning the gap. This CDR3 contains 15 residues. The CDR3 here is CASSQPGRDSDTQYF. CDR3 in DNA: TGCGCCAGCAGCCAACCTGGCAGGGATTCGGATACGCAGTATTTT.

Only a few counts were recorded for this clone. The chain has TRBV4-3 and TRBJ2-7; no clear D. Per germline, CDR1 LGHNA and CDR2 YSLEER. Trimming stripped 0 bases from V and 4 bases from J, with 13 bases between. The CDR3 runs 15 residues. CDR3 DNA: TGCGCCAGCAGCCAAGATCCCCAGTACGGGTACGAGCAGTACTTC. Its translation is CASSQDPQYGYEQYF.

This clone was counted a single time. V and J are TRBV19 and TRBJ1-4, with D maybe TRBD1 (6 bases). The V end was cut by 3 bases, the J end by 7 bases, with 12 bases between. The CDR3 is 14 amino acids. In germline, CDR1 is LNHDA, CDR2 SQIVND (reference sequence). The CDR3 is CASSMTGLGEKLFF. For the CDR3, the DNA is TGTGCCAGTAGTATGACAGGTCTCGGTGAAAAACTGTTTTTT. Variable domain in full (rest from reference TRBV19 and TRBJ1-4): DGGITQSPKYLFRKEGQNVTLSCEQNLNHDAMYWYRQDPGQGLRLIYYSQIVNDFQKGDIAEGYSVSREKKESFPLTVTSAQKNPTAFYLCASSMTGLGEKLFFGSGTQLSVL.

The rearrangement joins TRBV6-1 to TRBJ2-7, with unresolved D. Germline assignment: CDR1 MNHNS and CDR2 SASEGT. This CDR3 is 13 amino acids long. V gave up 2 bases and J gave up 4 bases, with 9 bases separating them. CDR3 amino acids: CASSEISQYEQYF. The CDR3 DNA reads as TGTGCCAGCAGTGAAATATCCCAGTACGAGCAGTACTTC.

V is TRBV27 and J is TRBJ2-2; no reliable D call. V was clipped by 5 bases and J by 6 bases, with 13 bases between them. This CDR3 comprises 14 residues. Per the germline V gene, CDR1 is MNHEY and CDR2 is SMNVEV (reference sequence). CDR3 in DNA: TGTGCCAGCAGTCACAGTGGTTCGGCCGGGGAGCTGTTTTTT. Residues: CASSHSGSAGELFF.

This chain links TRBV5-1 with TRBJ2-3, with D possibly TRBD1 on 6 matching bases. Germline-derived CDR1 and CDR2 are SGHRS and YFSETQ. This CDR3 has 15 amino acids. Trimming cost V 4 bases and J 0 bases, with 12 bases left between them. The CDR3 DNA reads TGCGCCAGCAGCACGGACAGAATTAGCACAGATACGCAGTATTTT. It specifies CASSTDRISTDTQYF.

V and J are TRBV6-6 and TRBJ2-7, with D unclear. Trimming pared 4 bases from V and 0 bases from J, leaving 4 bases between. Looked up from germline, CDR1 is MNHNY and CDR2 is SVGAGI (reference sequence). This CDR3 region has 12 residues. CDR3 region: CASSLSSYEQYF. The CDR3 bases are TGTGCCAGCAGTTTGAGCTCCTACGAGCAGTACTTC.

The sample holds a few counts of this clone. The chain combines TRBV7-8 with TRBJ2-5; 15 bases agree with TRBD2. Per the germline V gene, CDR1 is SGHVS and CDR2 is FQNEAQ. The CDR3 loop spans 16 amino acids. J lost 5 bases, V lost 5 bases, and 6 bases had no gene match. The CDR3 nucleotides are TGTGCCAGCAGCCGGACTAGCGGGGGGGCCTTGGAGACCCAGTACTTC. Amino acids: CASSRTSGGALETQYF.

The CDR3 bases are TGTGCCAGCAGCTCTCGGGACCCCCAGACAATAGGGGGTGAGCAGTTCTTC. Encoded protein: CASSSRDPQTIGGEQFF. The V call is TRBV7-2, the J call TRBJ2-1; the D gene is possibly TRBD1 (6 bases). The V end lost 4 bases, the J end lost 9 bases, and 25 bases lay between the germline ends. Per the germline V gene, CDR1 is SGHTA and CDR2 is FQGNSA. This CDR3 comprises 17 residues.

CDR3 in DNA: TGTGCCAGCAGCTTAGTCGGGGGTTCCGGGGCAGATACGCAGTATTTT. As protein: CASSLVGGSGADTQYF. V and J are TRBV11-2 and TRBJ2-3, with D tentatively TRBD2 (6 bases). This CDR3 contains 16 residues. In germline, CDR1 is SGHAT, CDR2 FQNNGV. Trimming took off 1 base at V and 4 bases at J, with 15 bases between the two ends.

J is TRBJ2-1 and V is TRBV9, with D possibly TRBD2 on 5 matching bases. V was pared by 0 bases and J by 4 bases, with 8 bases between. The CDR3 is 14 amino acids. From germline, CDR1 is SGDLS and CDR2 YYNGEE. CDR3: CASSVAGRYNEQFF. The CDR3 DNA reads as TGTGCCAGCAGCGTAGCTGGGAGATACAATGAGCAGTTCTTC. The entire variable domain, with the rest obtained from reference TRBV9 and TRBJ2-1, is as follows: DSGVTQTPKHLITATGQRVTLRCSPRSGDLSVYWYQQSLDQGLQFLIQYYNGEERAKGNILERFSAQQFPDLHSELNLSSLELGDSALYFCASSVAGRYNEQFFGPGTRLTVL.

J is TRBJ2-7 and V is TRBV28; 8 positions agree with TRBD1. This CDR3 is built from 11 residues. The ends lost 11 bases at V and 3 bases at J; junction bases unmatched: 3. The germline V gene encodes CDR1 MDHEN and CDR2 SYDVKM. The CDR3 nucleotides read TGTGCCTCCAGGGGGCTCTACGAGCAGTACTTC. This codes for CASRGLYEQYF.

The V call is TRBV21-1, the J call TRBJ2-5; the table's D call of TRBD2 was not tested on the DNA. TRBV21-1 is recorded as a pseudogene. CDR3 length: 14 amino acids. CDR3 sequence reads: CASSKGGDEETQYF. The CDR3 nucleotides read TGTGCCAGCAGCAAAGGGGGGGATGAAGAGACCCAGTACTTC.

The chain combines TRBV9 with TRBJ1-4, with a weak D call TRBD1 (6 bases). CDR1 and CDR2 from the germline V gene are SGDLS and YYNGEE. Trimming pared 3 bases from V and 3 bases from J, leaving 12 bases between. This CDR3 contains 15 residues. The CDR3 coding sequence is TGTGCCAGCAGCGCCACAGGGCCCCCTAATGAAAAACTGTTTTTT. Translation gives CASSATGPPNEKLFF.

The sample holds one count of this clone. The V and J genes are TRBV12-3 or TRBV12-4 and TRBJ2-2; D is unresolved. CDR3 length equals 13 residues. Trimming shortened V by 3 bases and J by 1 base, and 3 bases separated the two germline ends. The CDR3 loop reads CASSFRNTGELFF. The CDR3 coding sequence is TGTGCCAGCAGTTTCAGGAACACCGGGGAGCTGTTTTTT.

This clone has just one count. The chain recombines TRBV6-2 or TRBV6-3 with TRBJ1-2, with 7 bases aligning to TRBD1. Germline V gene sequence: CDR1 MNHEY, CDR2 SVGEGT. With V trimmed by 3 bases and J by 4 bases, 8 bases remained unmatched. This CDR3 contains 15 residues. The CDR3: CASSYLPTGIYGYTF. The CDR3 DNA is TGTGCCAGCAGTTATCTTCCGACAGGGATCTATGGCTACACCTTC.

CDR3 DNA sequence: TGCAGCGTTGAAAAGCCCGCAAGAAACACTGAAGCTTTCTTT. It specifies CSVEKPARNTEAFF. The chain links TRBV29-1 to TRBJ1-1; D is unresolved. The length of the CDR3 is 14 residues. The V gene's germline CDR1 is SQVTM and CDR2 ANQGSEA. Trimming shortened V by 2 bases and J by 2 bases, and 12 bases separated the two germline ends.